This T cell receptor beta chain was identified in a study of shared clonotypes between healthy human individuals. The sequencing of unsorted PBMC DNA took place on ten immunoSEQ deep assay plates. Sequenced by immunoSEQ multiplex PCR; TCRdb stores in-frame clones only, minus some. Of some 510,000 clones in the sample, about four fifths were seen once. The donor population consisted of healthy HIV-negative adults with no recent acute infections or vaccinations. The CDR3 totals 15 residues. Between the trimmed V and J ends, which lost 7 bases and 3 bases, there was a span of 15 bases. Germline V lookup: CDR1 MNHNS, CDR2 SASEGT. The study, taken as a whole, reports: Limitation of the genetic and exposure-history diversity represented came from the few donors. Researchers sampled only blood; tissue repertoires likely differ.

Many counts were recorded for this clone. Its target is unknown. This sequence originates from a woman in her 40s in good health. Some clones in this sample may be carry-over from other donors' samples. Material for sequencing was PBMCs. The gene calls are TRBV6-1 and TRBJ1-4; weak D call: TRBD1 (5 bases). The CDR3 sequence is CASNEGAAPNEKLFF. CDR3 DNA sequence: TGTGCCAGCAACGAAGGGGCAGCTCCTAATGAAAAACTGTTTTTT.